The 4 T cell receptor beta chains below were found in one sample sequenced in a study of cytomegalovirus exposure and HLA in healthy donors. Vbeta (60) and Jbeta (13) primers were used in the PCR. The method was immunoSEQ multiplex PCR; TCRdb's version includes in-frame clones alone and lacks a portion of them. Among 150,000 to 200,000 clones listed, over 65% were seen once. Sequencing was carried out using PBMCs. The receptors stem from a man aged 35 to 55 in good health and CMV-seropositive.

The rearrangement uses TRBV18 and TRBJ2-1; TRBD1 agrees at 8 bases. CDR3 length equals 15 residues. The ends lost 4 bases at V and 0 bases at J; junction bases unmatched: 2. Germline-derived CDR1 and CDR2 are KGHSH and LQKENI. The CDR3 DNA sequence: TGTGCCAGCTCACAAGACAGGGGCTCCTACAATGAGCAGTTCTTC. Protein product: CASSQDRGSYNEQFF.

The chain combines TRBV7-6 with TRBJ2-1; the D is unclear. In germline, CDR1 is SGHVS, CDR2 FNYEAQ. The CDR3 is 16 amino acids. With 5 bases removed from V and 10 bases from J, the gap between germline ends came to 24 bases. The CDR3 sequence is CASSQQLSEARGEQFF. For the CDR3, the DNA is TGTGCCAGCAGCCAGCAGCTTAGTGAAGCGAGAGGAGAGCAGTTCTTC.

In its sample, this clone was seen once. The V call is TRBV13, the J call TRBJ2-7; 7 bases line up with TRBD1. V gave up 5 bases and J gave up 2 bases; unmatched junction bases: 3. Looked up from germline, CDR1 is PRHDT and CDR2 is FYEKMQ (reference sequence). The CDR3 is 13 residues long. The CDR3 coding sequence is TGTGCCAGCAGCCTGGGACAGACCTACGAGCAGTACTTC. Residues: CASSLGQTYEQYF.

V and J are TRBV28 and TRBJ1-2, with TRBD1 matching 10 bases. The CDR3 covers 15 residues. Unmatched junction bases numbered 6, after V lost 4 bases and J lost 4 bases. Germline V CDR1 and CDR2: MDHEN, SYDVKM. DNA of the CDR3: TGTGCCAGCAGTTCGACAGGGGGCCTAAGCTATGGCTACACCTTC. Protein: CASSSTGGLSYGYTF.